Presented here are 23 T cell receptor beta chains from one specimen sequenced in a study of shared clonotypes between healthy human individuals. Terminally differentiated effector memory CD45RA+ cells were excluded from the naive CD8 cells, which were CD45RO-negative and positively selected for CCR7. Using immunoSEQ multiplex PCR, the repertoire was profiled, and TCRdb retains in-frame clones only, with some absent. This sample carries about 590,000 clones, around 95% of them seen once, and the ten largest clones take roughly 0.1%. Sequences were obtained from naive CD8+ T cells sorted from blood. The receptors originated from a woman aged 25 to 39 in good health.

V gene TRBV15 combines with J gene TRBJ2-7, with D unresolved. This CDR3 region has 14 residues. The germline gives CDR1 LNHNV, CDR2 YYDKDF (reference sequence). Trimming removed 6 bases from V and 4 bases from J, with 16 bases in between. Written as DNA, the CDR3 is TGTGCCACCAGTGTATTTTCTGGGCCGTACGAGCAGTACTTC. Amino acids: CATSVFSGPYEQYF. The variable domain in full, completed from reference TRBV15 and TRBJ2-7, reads DAMVIQNPRYQVTQFGKPVTLSCSQTLNHNVMYWYQQKSSQAPKLLFHYYDKDFNNEADTPDNFQSRRPNTSFCFLDIRSPGLGDTAMYLCATSVFSGPYEQYFGPGTRLTVT.

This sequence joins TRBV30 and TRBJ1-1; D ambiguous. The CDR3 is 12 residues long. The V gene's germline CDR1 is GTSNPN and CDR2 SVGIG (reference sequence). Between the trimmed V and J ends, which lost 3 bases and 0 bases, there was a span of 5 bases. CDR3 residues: CAWRPMNTEAFF. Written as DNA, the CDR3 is TGTGCCTGGAGGCCAATGAACACTGAAGCTTTCTTT.

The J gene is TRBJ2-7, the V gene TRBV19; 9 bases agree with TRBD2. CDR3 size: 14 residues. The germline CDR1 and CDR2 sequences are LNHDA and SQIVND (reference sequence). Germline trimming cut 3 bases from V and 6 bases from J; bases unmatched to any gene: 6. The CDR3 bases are TGTGCCAGTAGTATTGGAGTAGCGGGAGTCGAGCAGTACTTC. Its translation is CASSIGVAGVEQYF. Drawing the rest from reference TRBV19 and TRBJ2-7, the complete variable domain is DGGITQSPKYLFRKEGQNVTLSCEQNLNHDAMYWYRQDPGQGLRLIYYSQIVNDFQKGDIAEGYSVSREKKESFPLTVTSAQKNPTAFYLCASSIGVAGVEQYFGPGTRLTVT.

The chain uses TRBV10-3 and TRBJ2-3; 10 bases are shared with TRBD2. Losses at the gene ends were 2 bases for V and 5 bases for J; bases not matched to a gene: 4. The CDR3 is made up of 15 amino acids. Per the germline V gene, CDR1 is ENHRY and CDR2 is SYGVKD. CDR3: CAISETSGIRDTQYF. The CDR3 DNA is TGTGCCATCAGTGAGACTAGCGGGATTCGAGATACGCAGTATTTT.

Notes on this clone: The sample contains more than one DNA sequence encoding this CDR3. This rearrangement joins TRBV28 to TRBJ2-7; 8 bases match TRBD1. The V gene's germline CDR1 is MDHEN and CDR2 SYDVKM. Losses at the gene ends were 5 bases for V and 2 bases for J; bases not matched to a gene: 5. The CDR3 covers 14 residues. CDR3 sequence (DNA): TGTGCCAGCAGTACCGGACAGGGTCCCTACGAGCAGTACTTC. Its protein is CASSTGQGPYEQYF.

CDR3 bases: TGTGCCAGCAGCCAAGATCGGGTGGGGGCGGTGGGCACTGAAGCTTTCTTT. This sequence encodes CASSQDRVGAVGTEAFF. This chain connects TRBV4-2 to TRBJ1-1, with D possibly being TRBD1 (6 bases). The CDR3 is 17 residues long. The germline CDR1 and CDR2 sequences are LGHNA and YNFKEQ. Trimming took 0 bases from V and 4 from J, leaving 18 bases between them.

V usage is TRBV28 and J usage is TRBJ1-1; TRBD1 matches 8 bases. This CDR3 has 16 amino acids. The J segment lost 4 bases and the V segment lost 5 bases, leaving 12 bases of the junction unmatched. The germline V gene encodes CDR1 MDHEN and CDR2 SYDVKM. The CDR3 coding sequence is TGTGCCAGCAGTCCAACAGGGGGGGTCCGGTCCACTGAAGCTTTCTTT. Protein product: CASSPTGGVRSTEAFF.

CDR3 nucleotide sequence: TGTGCCAGTAGTATGGAGGGGTTCTATCAGCCCCAGCATTTT. Protein sequence: CASSMEGFYQPQHF. The chain couples TRBV19 to TRBJ1-5; a possible D gene is TRBD1 (5 bases). The CDR3 runs 14 residues. The germline V gene encodes CDR1 LNHDA and CDR2 SQIVND (reference sequence). Trimming stripped 3 bases from V and 5 bases from J, with 11 bases between.

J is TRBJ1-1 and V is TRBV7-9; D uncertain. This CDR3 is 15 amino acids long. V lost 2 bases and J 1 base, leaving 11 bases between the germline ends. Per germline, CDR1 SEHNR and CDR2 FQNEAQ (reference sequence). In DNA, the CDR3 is TGTGCCAGCAGCTTATTACGGGCGACGAACACTGAAGCTTTCTTT. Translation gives CASSLLRATNTEAFF.

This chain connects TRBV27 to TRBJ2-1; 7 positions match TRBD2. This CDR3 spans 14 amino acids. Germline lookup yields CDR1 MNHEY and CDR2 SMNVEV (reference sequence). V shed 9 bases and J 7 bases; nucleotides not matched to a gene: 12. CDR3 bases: TGTGCCAGTCAGGCGGGAGCGATGGGTAATGAGCAGTTCTTC. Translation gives CASQAGAMGNEQFF.

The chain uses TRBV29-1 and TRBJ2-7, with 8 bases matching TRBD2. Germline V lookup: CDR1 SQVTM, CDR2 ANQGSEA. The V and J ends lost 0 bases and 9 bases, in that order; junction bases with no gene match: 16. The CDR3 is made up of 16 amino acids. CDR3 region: CSVEDGGTSGTTGQYF. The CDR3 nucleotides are TGCAGCGTTGAAGACGGGGGGACTAGTGGCACTACGGGGCAGTACTTC.

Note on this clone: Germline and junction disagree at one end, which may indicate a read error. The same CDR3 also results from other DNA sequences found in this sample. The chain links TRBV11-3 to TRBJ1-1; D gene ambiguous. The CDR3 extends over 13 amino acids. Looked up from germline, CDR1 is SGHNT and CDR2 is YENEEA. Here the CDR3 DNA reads TGTGCCAGCAGCTTAGATCGTAACACCGAAGCTTTCTTT. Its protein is CASSLDRNTEAFF.

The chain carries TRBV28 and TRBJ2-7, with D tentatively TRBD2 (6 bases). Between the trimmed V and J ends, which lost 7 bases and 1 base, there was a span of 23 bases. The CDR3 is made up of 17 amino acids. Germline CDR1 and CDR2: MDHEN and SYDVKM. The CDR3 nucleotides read TGTGCCAGCACCTCAAGGACTACAAAAAAAAAGTCCTACGAGCAGTACTTC. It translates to CASTSRTTKKKSYEQYF.

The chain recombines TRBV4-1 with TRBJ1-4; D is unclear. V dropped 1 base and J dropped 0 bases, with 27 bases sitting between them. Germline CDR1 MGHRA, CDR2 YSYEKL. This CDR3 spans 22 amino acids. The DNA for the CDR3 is TGCGCCAGCAGCCAAGCAGGTTTTTCTCGCAGCAACGACTTTGCAACTAATGAAAAACTGTTTTTT. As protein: CASSQAGFSRSNDFATNEKLFF.

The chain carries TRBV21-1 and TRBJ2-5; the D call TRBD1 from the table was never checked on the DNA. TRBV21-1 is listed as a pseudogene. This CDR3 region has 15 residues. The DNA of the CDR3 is TGTGCCAGCAGCAAAGTAGACAGGGGCTCAGAGACCCAGTACTTC. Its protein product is CASSKVDRGSETQYF.

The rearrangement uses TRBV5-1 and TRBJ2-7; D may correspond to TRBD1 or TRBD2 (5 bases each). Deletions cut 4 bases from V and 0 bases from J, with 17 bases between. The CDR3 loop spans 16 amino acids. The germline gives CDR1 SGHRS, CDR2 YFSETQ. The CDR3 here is CASSLGVGTASYEQYF. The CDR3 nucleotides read TGCGCCAGCAGCCTGGGGGTCGGGACGGCCTCCTACGAGCAGTACTTC.

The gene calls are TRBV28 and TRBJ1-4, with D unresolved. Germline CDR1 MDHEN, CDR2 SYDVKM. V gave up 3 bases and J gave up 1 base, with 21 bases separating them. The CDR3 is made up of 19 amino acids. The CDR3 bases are TGTGCCAGCAGTTTTGCCAGACCACTCTTCGAAAAAACTAATGAAAAACTGTTTTTT. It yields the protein CASSFARPLFEKTNEKLFF.

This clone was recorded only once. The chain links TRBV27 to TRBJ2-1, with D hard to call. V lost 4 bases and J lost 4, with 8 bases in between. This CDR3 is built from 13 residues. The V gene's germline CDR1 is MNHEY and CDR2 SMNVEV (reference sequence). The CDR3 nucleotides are TGTGCCAGCAGTTCACCCTTGTACAATGAGCAGTTCTTC. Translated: CASSSPLYNEQFF.

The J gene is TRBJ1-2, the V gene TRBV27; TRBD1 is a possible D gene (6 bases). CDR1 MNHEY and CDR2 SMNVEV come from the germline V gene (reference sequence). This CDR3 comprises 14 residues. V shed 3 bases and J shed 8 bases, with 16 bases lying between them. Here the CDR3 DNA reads TGTGCCAGCAGTTTTCTGTCGTCAGGGGAAGGCTACACCTTC. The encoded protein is CASSFLSSGEGYTF.

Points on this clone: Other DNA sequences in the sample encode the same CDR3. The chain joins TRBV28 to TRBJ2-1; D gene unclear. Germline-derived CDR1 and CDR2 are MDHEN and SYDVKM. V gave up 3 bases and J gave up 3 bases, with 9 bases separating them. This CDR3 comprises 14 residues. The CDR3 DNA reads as TGTGCCAGCAGTTTCGGTTTGGTCTACAATGAGCAGTTCTTC. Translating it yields CASSFGLVYNEQFF.

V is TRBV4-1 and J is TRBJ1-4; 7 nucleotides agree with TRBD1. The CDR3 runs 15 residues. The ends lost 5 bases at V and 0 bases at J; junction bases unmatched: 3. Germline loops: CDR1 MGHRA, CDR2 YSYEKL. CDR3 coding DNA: TGCGCCAGCAGCTACAGGGGTACAACTAATGAAAAACTGTTTTTT. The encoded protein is CASSYRGTTNEKLFF.

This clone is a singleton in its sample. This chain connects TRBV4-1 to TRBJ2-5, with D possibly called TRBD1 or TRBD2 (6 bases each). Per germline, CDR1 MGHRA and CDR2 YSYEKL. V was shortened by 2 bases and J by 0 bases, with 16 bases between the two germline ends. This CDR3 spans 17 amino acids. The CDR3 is CASSQFPLGGNQETQYF. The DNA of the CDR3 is TGCGCCAGCAGCCAATTCCCCTTAGGGGGGAACCAAGAGACCCAGTACTTC.

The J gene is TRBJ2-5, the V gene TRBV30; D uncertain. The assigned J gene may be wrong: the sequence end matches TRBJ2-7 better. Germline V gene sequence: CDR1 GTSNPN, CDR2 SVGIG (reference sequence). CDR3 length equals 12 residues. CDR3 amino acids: CAWSWSSYEQYF. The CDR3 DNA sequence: TGTGCCTGGAGTTGGAGCTCCTACGAGCAGTACTTC.